This T cell receptor (beta chain) was sequenced for a study of tumor-infiltrating lymphocytes in localized non-small cell lung cancer. General study findings and limits: TCR sequencing covered a subset of patients with enough tissue. Each assay used a separate piece of the same tissue.

The CDR3 is 16 residues long. CDR1 SGHTA and CDR2 FQGNSA come from the germline V gene. Trimming removed 1 base from V and 4 bases from J; junction bases left unmatched: 6. With respect to this clone: Antigen: not known.

Profiled with immunoSEQ multiplex PCR; TCRdb holds only in-frame clones, not every one. Here the sample spans around 25,000 clones, roughly 71% being singletons. This chain joins TRBV7-2 and TRBJ2-5, with 10 nucleotides matching TRBD2. This TCR was recovered from a human donor with non-small cell lung cancer. Input material: lung tumor tissue. Written as DNA, the CDR3 is TGTGCCAGCAGCTTAGGAGCGGGAGGGCCCTCAGAGACCCAGTACTTC. This codes for CASSLGAGGPSETQYF. Complete variable domain (other parts from reference TRBV7-2 and TRBJ2-5): GAGVSQSPSNKVTEKGKDVELRCDPISGHTALYWYRQSLGQGLEFLIYFQGNSAPDKSGLPSDRFSAERTGGSVSTLTIQRTQQEDSAVYLCASSLGAGGPSETQYFGPGTRLLVL.